The 14 T cell receptor beta chains given below trace back to one sample, sequenced in a study of patients and donors after allogeneic stem cell transplantation. TCRdb passed the RT-PCR reads through MiXCR, listing each CDR3 protein once. The table lists 90,000 to 120,000 distinct CDR3 sequences, roughly 37% of them singletons, with about 27% in the top ten. Specimen: blood, either unsorted or a sorted T cell fraction (not recorded which). The source of these receptors is a human donor who was either an allogeneic HSCT recipient or a stem cell or donor lymphocyte infusion donor (not recorded which). It is not recorded whose cells these are; they may come from a transplant donor.

V usage is TRBV24-1 and J usage is TRBJ2-1; 9 bases are a match to TRBD2. This CDR3 region has 14 residues. V dropped 4 bases and J dropped 7; count of bases not matched to a gene: 4. The germline CDR1 and CDR2 sequences are KGHDR and SFDVKD. The CDR3, as DNA: TGTGCCACCAGTGACGGACTAGCGTCGAATGAGCAGTTCTTC. It translates to CATSDGLASNEQFF.

CDR3 residues: CASSLQGQPQHF. CDR3 bases: TGTGCCAGCAGCTTACAGGGTCAGCCCCAGCATTTT. The chain recombines TRBV7-2 with TRBJ1-5; a weak D match, TRBD1 (5 bases). This CDR3 is 12 amino acids long. Per germline, CDR1 SGHTA and CDR2 FQGNSA. Trimming left V 2 bases short and J 6 bases short, with 5 bases between. The variable domain in full, with the rest retrieved from reference TRBV7-2 and TRBJ1-5, is GAGVSQSPSNKVTEKGKDVELRCDPISGHTALYWYRQSLGQGLEFLIYFQGNSAPDKSGLPSDRFSAERTGGSVSTLTIQRTQQEDSAVYLCASSLQGQPQHFGDGTRLSIL.

This clonotype was seen a handful of times. This chain joins TRBV20-1 and TRBJ2-3; 13 nucleotides agree with TRBD2. Germline V gene sequence: CDR1 DFQATT, CDR2 SNEGSKA (reference sequence). The V gene end was trimmed by 5 bases and the J gene end by 1 base; junction bases not matched to a gene: 9. The CDR3 length is 17 residues. CDR3 residues: CSAFGLAGDSGTDTQYF. As DNA, the CDR3 is TGCAGTGCTTTTGGACTAGCGGGAGACTCTGGCACAGATACGCAGTATTTT.

This clonotype was counted a few times. The V and J genes are TRBV7-2 and TRBJ1-2; D perhaps matches TRBD1 (5 bases). There are 14 residues in the CDR3. Trimming stripped 4 bases from V and 6 bases from J, with 15 bases between. Germline assignment: CDR1 SGHTA and CDR2 FQGNSA. The CDR3 DNA sequence: TGTGCCAGCAGCTGGGACTGGGTGGAAAATGGCTACACCTTC. Its protein product is CASSWDWVENGYTF.

The chain has TRBV5-1 and TRBJ2-7; 7 nucleotides line up with TRBD1. Germline lookup yields CDR1 SGHRS and CDR2 YFSETQ. There are 15 residues in the CDR3. V gave up 1 base and J gave up 3 bases; unmatched junction bases: 7. For the CDR3, the DNA is TGCGCCAGCAGCTTGTCGGGGACAGATAACTACGAGCAGTACTTC. Translated: CASSLSGTDNYEQYF.

This clonotype was counted between two and nine times. This chain uses TRBV20-1 with TRBJ1-4, with no clear D. CDR3 length equals 12 residues. Germline V lookup: CDR1 DFQATT, CDR2 SNEGSKA (reference sequence). Here the CDR3 reads CKIQATNEKLFF. The CDR3, as DNA: TGCAAGATCCAGGCAACTAATGAAAAACTGTTTTTT.

This clonotype was detected only a few times. This rearrangement joins TRBV12-3 or TRBV12-4 to TRBJ1-5; 10 nucleotides align to TRBD1. The ends lost 5 bases at V and 2 bases at J; junction bases unmatched: 6. This CDR3 spans 16 amino acids. DNA of the CDR3: TGTGCCAGCAGTCACGGACAGGGGGGAGGCAATCAGCCCCAGCATTTT. Translating gives CASSHGQGGGNQPQHF.

In DNA form, the CDR3 reads TGTGCCAGCAGTTGGACAAGCTCTGGAAACACCATATATTTT. Its protein is CASSWTSSGNTIYF. J is TRBJ1-3 and V is TRBV6-1, with D possibly TRBD1 on 5 matching bases. Trimming left V 5 bases short and J 0 bases short, with 8 bases between. Germline V CDR1 and CDR2: MNHNS, SASEGT. The CDR3 runs 14 residues.

The V gene is TRBV20-1, the J gene TRBJ2-3; maybe TRBD2 (5 bases). From germline, CDR1 is DFQATT and CDR2 SNEGSKA (reference sequence). V shed 6 bases and J shed 2 bases, with 12 bases lying between them. The CDR3 is 13 amino acids. CDR3 sequence reads: CSAPRVDTDTQYF. CDR3 nucleotide sequence: TGCAGTGCCCCGCGGGTCGACACAGATACGCAGTATTTT.

This clonotype was detected a few times. This chain joins TRBV20-1 and TRBJ2-4; 9 bases match TRBD1. V trimming: 2 bases; J trimming: 7 bases; junction bases outside the gene matches: 9. The CDR3 extends over 15 amino acids. CDR1 and CDR2 from the germline V gene are DFQATT and SNEGSKA (reference sequence). The CDR3 here is CSARPPKQGANIQYF. The DNA of the CDR3 is TGCAGTGCTAGACCCCCGAAACAGGGGGCGAACATTCAGTACTTC.

This clonotype was seen more than once but under ten times. The chain links TRBV28 to TRBJ1-4, with unresolved D. The germline V and J ends were trimmed by 6 bases and 3 bases, with 8 bases remaining between them. This CDR3 has 13 residues. The germline V gene has CDR1 MDHEN and CDR2 SYDVKM. CDR3 in amino acids: CASRGGPNEKLFF. The CDR3 DNA reads TGTGCCAGCAGGGGAGGGCCTAATGAAAAACTGTTTTTT. Supplemented by reference TRBV28 and TRBJ1-4, the full variable domain reads DVKVTQSSRYLVKRTGEKVFLECVQDMDHENMFWYRQDPGLGLRLIYFSYDVKMKEKGDIPEGYSVSREKKERFSLILESASTNQTSMYLCASRGGPNEKLFFGSGTQLSVL.

This clonotype was seen a few times. The V and J genes are TRBV4-2 and TRBJ1-4, with D uncertain. With 8 bases removed from V and 6 bases from J, the gap between germline ends came to 19 bases. The CDR3 sequence is 15 residues long. CDR1 and CDR2 from the germline V gene are LGHNA and YNFKEQ. CDR3 in DNA: TGTGCCAGCGGGCCCCGACCGGGAACCTATGAAAAACTGTTTTTT. This gives the protein CASGPRPGTYEKLFF.

The genes are TRBV6-5 and TRBJ1-1, with D possibly matching TRBD1 (6 bases). The CDR3 is 12 amino acids. V was shortened by 6 bases and J by 2 bases, with 7 bases between the two germline ends. CDR1 and CDR2 from the germline V gene are MNHEY and SVGAGI. The CDR3 region is CASRDRNTEAFF. The CDR3 DNA reads as TGTGCCAGCAGGGACAGAAACACTGAAGCTTTCTTT.

The chain combines TRBV24-1 with TRBJ2-7; 8 nucleotides match TRBD1. The CDR3 covers 14 residues. Per germline, CDR1 KGHDR and CDR2 SFDVKD. The V and J ends lost 4 bases and 7 bases, in that order; junction bases with no gene match: 8. CDR3 residues: CATSEPGTGSEQYF. Here the CDR3 DNA reads TGTGCCACCAGTGAGCCCGGGACAGGTTCTGAGCAGTACTTC.